This paragraph reports one T cell receptor (beta chain). PCR involved 60 Vbeta and 13 Jbeta primers. Assay used: immunoSEQ multiplex PCR; TCRdb lists only in-frame clones, some missing. The sample holds approximately 75,000 clones, 65% to 90% seen once. This sample is part of a study of cytomegalovirus exposure and HLA in healthy donors. Germline assignment: CDR1 PRHDT and CDR2 FYEKMQ (reference sequence). CDR3 size: 14 residues. Trimming removed 1 base from V and 6 bases from J, with 12 bases in between. The sequenced sample was PBMCs. The rearrangement uses TRBV13 and TRBJ1-1; the D gene is possibly TRBD1 (5 bases). This receptor was obtained from a man between 65 and 79 years old in good health and CMV-seropositive. The CDR3 protein is CASSLDRGGAEAFF. The CDR3 DNA follows: TGTGCCAGCAGCTTAGATCGGGGGGGAGCTGAAGCTTTCTTT.